Shown below are 11 T cell receptor beta chains from a single sample sequenced in a study of shared clonotypes between healthy human individuals. Sequencing was performed with immunoSEQ multiplex PCR; in TCRdb, only in-frame clones are kept and a portion is missing. The sample consists of a few million clones, over 90% of them appearing once. Material: naive CD4+ T cells from PBMCs. Subset indicated: CD45RA+ positively selected. Receptors were obtained from a young man in good health. Some clones in this sample may be carry-over from other donors' samples.

The chain employs TRBV28 and TRBJ2-7, with 14 bases matching TRBD2. Germline V gene data show CDR1 as MDHEN and CDR2 as SYDVKM. V lost 5 bases and J lost 3; bases outside the gene matches: 6. CDR3 length equals 16 residues. CDR3 bases: TGTGCCAGCAGTCCCCCCGGGACTAGCGGGAGCTACGAGCAGTACTTC. Protein sequence: CASSPPGTSGSYEQYF.

The V call is TRBV9, the J call TRBJ1-4, with D uncertain. The CDR3 is 15 amino acids. Trimming removed 3 bases at V and 6 bases at J, with 15 bases between. Germline lookup yields CDR1 SGDLS and CDR2 YYNGEE. CDR3 loop: CASSASPAAHEKLFF. The DNA for the CDR3 is TGTGCCAGCAGCGCGAGTCCGGCAGCACATGAAAAACTGTTTTTT.

The V call is TRBV6-1, the J call TRBJ2-5, with D tentatively TRBD1 (5 bases). The CDR3 runs 14 residues. V dropped 2 bases and J dropped 5 bases, with 12 bases sitting between them. Germline-derived CDR1 and CDR2 are MNHNS and SASEGT. The CDR3 sequence: CASSERWGWETQYF. The CDR3 DNA is TGTGCCAGCAGTGAACGATGGGGCTGGGAGACCCAGTACTTC.

The CDR3 reads CATSRDSKSTDTQYF. In DNA, the CDR3 is TGTGCCACCAGCAGAGATAGCAAGAGCACAGATACGCAGTATTTT. The V call is TRBV15, the J call TRBJ2-3, with D unresolved. Germline assignment: CDR1 LNHNV and CDR2 YYDKDF (reference sequence). V shed 0 bases and J shed 0 bases, with 7 bases lying between them. The CDR3 is 15 amino acids. Based on the CDR3 plus reference TRBV15 and TRBJ2-3, the full variable domain is DAMVIQNPRYQVTQFGKPVTLSCSQTLNHNVMYWYQQKSSQAPKLLFHYYDKDFNNEADTPDNFQSRRPNTSFCFLDIRSPGLGDTAMYLCATSRDSKSTDTQYFGPGTRLTVL.

The chain recombines TRBV5-6 with TRBJ2-2; D may be TRBD2 (5 bases). Trimming removed 4 bases from V and 3 bases from J, with 16 bases in between. The V gene's germline CDR1 is SGHDT and CDR2 YYEEEE. There are 16 residues in the CDR3. As DNA, the CDR3 is TGTGCCAGCAGCCCCCGGCCATTCGGGGACACCGGGGAGCTGTTTTTT. It codes for CASSPRPFGDTGELFF.

The count of this clone is one. The CDR3 protein is CASNTGYEQYF. The CDR3 DNA reads TGTGCCAGCAATACAGGGTACGAGCAGTACTTC. This sequence joins TRBV2 and TRBJ2-7; possibly TRBD1 for D (6 bases). CDR3 length: 11 amino acids. V gave up 7 bases and J gave up 4 bases, with 8 bases separating them. Germline V gives CDR1 SNHLY, CDR2 FYNNEI.

J is TRBJ2-7 and V is TRBV2, with a tentative D call TRBD1 (5 bases). This CDR3 is 14 amino acids long. Germline lookup yields CDR1 SNHLY and CDR2 FYNNEI. Trimming cost V 5 bases and J 3 bases, with 14 bases left between them. CDR3: CASSMTVTNYEQYF. CDR3 coding DNA: TGTGCCAGCAGTATGACAGTCACCAACTACGAGCAGTACTTC.

This chain uses TRBV4-3 with TRBJ1-2; D possibly corresponds to TRBD1 (6 bases). This CDR3 has 17 residues. Germline values: CDR1 LGHNA, CDR2 YSLEER. The V end lost 0 bases, the J end lost 0 bases, and 14 bases lay between the germline ends. CDR3 DNA sequence: TGCGCCAGCAGCCAAGACCTACAGGGCGCATCTAACTATGGCTACACCTTC. Residues: CASSQDLQGASNYGYTF.

This clone was counted once. The rearrangement uses TRBV6-4 and TRBJ2-5; either TRBD1 or TRBD2 may supply D (5 bases each). The CDR3 covers 13 residues. Germline CDR1 and CDR2: MRHNA and SNTAGT. Trimming shortened V by 6 bases and J by 5 bases, and 13 bases separated the two germline ends. Here the CDR3 reads CASSRGVDETQYF. CDR3 DNA sequence: TGTGCCAGCAGCCGAGGGGTAGATGAGACCCAGTACTTC.

A word on this clone: This sample also contains other DNA sequences that code for the same CDR3. J is TRBJ2-1 and V is TRBV7-9; no definite D call. The V gene lost 1 base and the J gene lost 6 bases, with 4 bases spanning the gap. Germline V gives CDR1 SEHNR, CDR2 FQNEAQ (reference sequence). The CDR3 loop spans 12 amino acids. The CDR3 DNA follows: TGTGCCAGCAGCTTAGTTTCCAATGAGCAGTTCTTC. As protein: CASSLVSNEQFF.

CDR3 in amino acids: CASSQDRGEIYNEQFF. The CDR3 DNA reads as TGTGCCAGCAGCCAAGACAGGGGCGAGATTTACAATGAGCAGTTCTTC. The rearrangement uses TRBV14 and TRBJ2-1, with D tentatively TRBD1 (6 bases). Trimming took off 0 bases at V and 4 bases at J, with 13 bases between the two ends. The CDR3 contains 16 residues. The germline V gene has CDR1 SGHDN and CDR2 FVKESK. The whole variable domain, remainder taken from reference TRBV14 and TRBJ2-1, is EAGVTQFPSHSVIEKGQTVTLRCDPISGHDNLYWYRRVMGKEIKFLLHFVKESKQDESGMPNNRFLAERTGGTYSTLKVQPAELEDSGVYFCASSQDRGEIYNEQFFGPGTRLTVL.